The next 28 T cell receptor beta chains were all read from a single sample in a study of OX40 agonist ivuxolimab in advanced cancers. The protocol was immunoSEQ multiplex PCR, while the TCRdb copy is restricted to in-frame clones and leaves out a portion. The sample gives around 70,000 clones, around nine tenths of which show up once; around 6.1% is in the top ten. Material: CD4+ or CD8+ T cells sorted from blood, obtained in a trial of the OX40 agonist ivuxolimab. Receptors originate from an adult with an advanced solid tumor such as melanoma, head and neck, liver or kidney cancer.

This clone came up once. V gene TRBV19 combines with J gene TRBJ2-3; D not resolved. Germline values: CDR1 LNHDA, CDR2 SQIVND (reference sequence). The CDR3 contains 15 residues. With 5 bases removed from V and 2 bases from J, the gap between germline ends came to 14 bases. The CDR3 loop is CASSLGLTFTDTQYF. The DNA for the CDR3 is TGTGCCAGTAGTTTAGGTCTAACTTTCACAGATACGCAGTATTTT.

The count of this clone is one. The CDR3 coding sequence is TGCGCCAGCAGCCAACAGCACTTGGTAGCCGGAGACACGCAGTATTTT. It yields the protein CASSQQHLVAGDTQYF. The V gene is TRBV4-1, the J gene TRBJ2-3; unclear D gene. The CDR3 runs 16 residues. Per germline, CDR1 MGHRA and CDR2 YSYEKL. Trimming removed 2 bases at V and 9 bases at J, with 21 bases between.

This clone was picked up a small number of times. The chain carries TRBV30 and TRBJ1-5; D may be TRBD1 (5 bases). Germline CDR1 and CDR2: GTSNPN and SVGIG (reference sequence). The CDR3 loop spans 15 amino acids. V was shortened by 3 bases and J by 1 base, with 13 bases between the two germline ends. The CDR3 is CAWRLGQSSNQPQHF. The CDR3 DNA sequence: TGTGCCTGGAGATTGGGGCAGAGCAGCAATCAGCCCCAGCATTTT. Full variable domain (rest looked up from reference TRBV30 and TRBJ1-5): SQTIHQWPATLVQPVGSPLSLECTVEGTSNPNLYWYRQAAGRGLQLLFYSVGIGQISSEVPQNLSASRPQDRQFILSSKKLLLSDSGFYLCAWRLGQSSNQPQHFGDGTRLSIL.

The J gene is TRBJ2-1, the V gene TRBV14, with TRBD2 as a possible D gene (9 bases). The CDR3 spans 17 residues. The V gene's germline CDR1 is SGHDN and CDR2 FVKESK. V lost 3 bases, J lost 6 bases, and 21 bases lay in between. CDR3 in amino acids: CASSHRGGDRWSNEQFF. The CDR3 DNA sequence: TGTGCCAGCAGCCACCGCGGGGGGGACAGGTGGAGCAATGAGCAGTTCTTC.

V gene TRBV2 combines with J gene TRBJ2-7; D not resolved. Trimming removed 4 bases at V and 0 bases at J, with 4 bases between. CDR1 is SNHLY, CDR2 FYNNEI, per germline. This CDR3 is 12 amino acids long. The CDR3 protein is CASSGISYEQYF. The CDR3 coding sequence is TGTGCCAGCAGTGGGATCTCCTACGAGCAGTACTTC.

The rearrangement uses TRBV30 and TRBJ2-3; D may be TRBD2 (5 bases). V was shortened by 4 bases and J by 0 bases, with 11 bases between the two germline ends. Germline CDR1 GTSNPN, CDR2 SVGIG (reference sequence). The CDR3 is 14 residues long. The CDR3 reads CAWTPGSSTDTQYF. The CDR3 DNA reads TGTGCCTGGACCCCGGGATCGAGCACAGATACGCAGTATTTT.

The chain is built from TRBV28 and TRBJ1-2; D perhaps matches TRBD1 (6 bases). This CDR3 is built from 14 residues. Looked up from germline, CDR1 is MDHEN and CDR2 is SYDVKM. The germline V and J ends were trimmed by 5 bases and 8 bases, with 18 bases remaining between them. CDR3 residues: CASSETGFPTGYTF. The CDR3 nucleotides read TGTGCCAGCAGTGAAACAGGGTTCCCTACGGGCTACACCTTC.

The V call is TRBV6-5, the J call TRBJ1-5; TRBD1 agrees at 8 bases. After removal of 5 bases from V and 3 bases from J, the junction contained 3 bases not matched to a gene. Germline CDR1 is MNHEY and CDR2 is SVGAGI. The CDR3 loop spans 14 amino acids. The CDR3 here is CASSPGGLNQPQHF. CDR3 bases: TGTGCCAGCAGTCCAGGGGGCCTCAATCAGCCCCAGCATTTT.

In DNA form, the CDR3 reads TGTGCCAGCAGCTCAAACGACGGCGGCGGGATATCAGATACGCAGTATTTT. Amino acid sequence: CASSSNDGGGISDTQYF. The chain recombines TRBV28 with TRBJ2-3; a weak D match, TRBD2 (6 bases). The CDR3 loop spans 17 amino acids. Germline CDR1 and CDR2: MDHEN and SYDVKM. Trimming removed 6 bases from V and 4 bases from J, with 23 bases in between.

The J gene is TRBJ2-3, the V gene TRBV5-6, with D possibly being TRBD2 (7 bases). CDR3 length: 13 residues. CDR1 SGHDT and CDR2 YYEEEE come from the germline V gene. Trimming left V 7 bases short and J 6 bases short, with 15 bases between. The chain's CDR3 is CASGAGAADTQYF. In DNA, the CDR3 is TGTGCCAGCGGGGCGGGGGCCGCCGATACGCAGTATTTT.

The chain carries TRBV29-1 and TRBJ2-3, with TRBD2 as a possible D gene (7 bases). This CDR3 comprises 14 residues. V was cut by 8 bases and J by 0 bases, with 15 bases left in between. Germline CDR1 and CDR2: SQVTM and ANQGSEA. The CDR3 region has the DNA TGCAGCTCTCAAGGGGGGGAAAGCACAGATACGCAGTATTTT. It specifies CSSQGGESTDTQYF.

This clone occurred a few times. V gene TRBV19 combines with J gene TRBJ1-1; D not resolved. The CDR3 spans 14 residues. The germline V gene has CDR1 LNHDA and CDR2 SQIVND (reference sequence). The V gene lost 10 bases and the J gene lost 2 bases, with 17 bases spanning the gap. The DNA of the CDR3 is TGTGCCACCTCCCTGGGGATGCAAAACACTGAAGCTTTCTTT. Its translation: CATSLGMQNTEAFF.

CDR3 in DNA: TGTGCCAGCAGTGGTTGGATCAGGGGAACCGGGGAGCTGTTTTTT. Translating gives CASSGWIRGTGELFF. The rearrangement links TRBV2 to TRBJ2-2, with a tentative D call TRBD1 (6 bases). The CDR3 runs to 15 residues. Germline-derived CDR1 and CDR2 are SNHLY and FYNNEI. V was pared by 4 bases and J by 5 bases, with 14 bases between.

The CDR3 spells CASSPPQALQETQYF. The DNA for the CDR3 is TGTGCCAGCAGCCCGCCGCAGGCCCTCCAAGAGACCCAGTACTTC. The rearrangement joins TRBV4-2 to TRBJ2-5; D not certain. V was pared by 4 bases and J by 1 base, with 13 bases between. CDR3 length equals 15 residues. Per germline, CDR1 LGHNA and CDR2 YNFKEQ.

CDR3: CASSLATEANIQYF. In nucleotides, the CDR3 is TGTGCCAGCAGCTTGGCGACGGAAGCAAACATTCAGTACTTC. The chain couples TRBV5-6 to TRBJ2-4; no firm D call. This CDR3 has 14 amino acids. V lost 0 bases and J lost 6, with 10 bases in between. The germline V gene has CDR1 SGHDT and CDR2 YYEEEE. The full variable domain, with the rest looked up from reference TRBV5-6 and TRBJ2-4, is DAGVTQSPTHLIKTRGQQVTLRCSPKSGHDTVSWYQQALGQGPQFIFQYYEEEERQRGNFPDRFSGHQFPNYSSELNVNALLLGDSALYLCASSLATEANIQYFGAGTRLSVL.

The rearrangement uses TRBV7-9 and TRBJ2-3, with D possibly matching TRBD2 (6 bases). Germline CDR1 SEHNR, CDR2 FQNEAQ (reference sequence). The germline V and J ends were trimmed by 7 bases and 2 bases, with 16 bases remaining between them. The CDR3 covers 15 residues. The CDR3 loop reads CASMPVSGLTDTQYF. CDR3 in DNA: TGTGCCAGCATGCCTGTTAGCGGACTCACAGATACGCAGTATTTT.

The J gene is TRBJ2-7, the V gene TRBV18; 10 nucleotides align to TRBD2. V was clipped by 3 bases and J by 2 bases; unmatched bases: 4. The V gene's germline CDR1 is KGHSH and CDR2 LQKENI. The CDR3 consists of 15 residues. The CDR3 sequence is CASSPSGLAPYEQYF. DNA of the CDR3: TGTGCCAGCTCACCTTCGGGACTAGCGCCCTACGAGCAGTACTTC.

The chain recombines TRBV5-8 with TRBJ2-7, with D tentatively TRBD1 (6 bases). V lost 0 bases and J lost 5, with 12 bases in between. CDR3 length: 14 amino acids. Germline V lookup: CDR1 SGHTS, CDR2 YDEGEE. CDR3 in amino acids: CASSLGQGFDEQYF. Here the CDR3 DNA reads TGTGCCAGCAGCTTGGGGCAGGGGTTCGACGAGCAGTACTTC.

The CDR3 sequence: CASSPAGGSSYNEQFF. Written as DNA, the CDR3 is TGTGCCAGCAGCCCAGCGGGGGGGAGCTCCTACAATGAGCAGTTCTTC. The chain employs TRBV7-9 and TRBJ2-1; 10 bases map to TRBD2. Trimming cost V 5 bases and J 0 bases; bases outside gene matches: 4. The length of the CDR3 is 16 residues. CDR1 is SEHNR and CDR2 is FQNEAQ in the germline V gene (reference sequence).

The genes are TRBV27 and TRBJ2-7; weak D call: TRBD2 (6 bases). The CDR3 extends over 14 amino acids. In germline, CDR1 is MNHEY, CDR2 SMNVEV (reference sequence). V shed 4 bases and J shed 2 bases, with 12 bases lying between them. The CDR3 protein is CASSSWRGTYEQYF. For the CDR3, the DNA is TGTGCCAGCAGTTCGTGGCGGGGCACCTACGAGCAGTACTTC.

J is TRBJ1-2 and V is TRBV13; no clear D. The CDR3 is 12 residues long. From germline, CDR1 is PRHDT and CDR2 FYEKMQ (reference sequence). Trimming took 7 bases from V and 8 from J, leaving 14 bases between them. CDR3 in amino acids: CASIGGIYGYTF. The CDR3 coding sequence is TGTGCCAGCATAGGAGGGATTTACGGCTACACCTTC.

Of note for this clone: The sample has other DNA sequences that encode this CDR3 too. V is TRBV27 and J is TRBJ2-5; 8 nucleotides agree with TRBD1. Germline V gene sequence: CDR1 MNHEY, CDR2 SMNVEV (reference sequence). The CDR3 contains 16 residues. The V and J ends lost 6 bases and 5 bases, in that order; junction bases with no gene match: 14. CDR3 in DNA: TGTGCCAGCAGCGGACAGGGAGCCTCCTTAACTGAGACCCAGTACTTC. Protein sequence: CASSGQGASLTETQYF.

This rearrangement joins TRBV7-9 to TRBJ2-1; possible D gene TRBD2, 6 bases. The V and J ends lost 3 bases and 8 bases respectively, with 11 bases between them. Germline-derived CDR1 and CDR2 are SEHNR and FQNEAQ (reference sequence). This CDR3 is built from 13 residues. The CDR3 spells CASSLGGIDEQFF. In nucleotides, the CDR3 is TGTGCCAGCAGCTTGGGCGGGATTGATGAGCAGTTCTTC.

The CDR3 loop reads CASSTIGTSAADEQYF. DNA for the CDR3: TGTGCCAGCAGTACGATTGGGACTAGCGCCGCCGACGAGCAGTACTTC. The V and J genes are TRBV5-4 and TRBJ2-7, with 10 nucleotides matching TRBD2. The V gene end was trimmed by 5 bases and the J gene end by 5 bases; junction bases not matched to a gene: 13. The CDR3 length is 16 residues. CDR1 is SGHNT, CDR2 YYREEE, per germline (reference sequence).

The V gene is TRBV6-6, the J gene TRBJ2-7; the D is unclear. The germline V gene encodes CDR1 MNHNY and CDR2 SVGAGI (reference sequence). The length of the CDR3 is 13 residues. Trimming took 4 bases from V and 12 from J, leaving 19 bases between them. The CDR3 DNA reads as TGTGCCAGCAGTTTCTCTGCGGACCCCTCTGCGTACTTC. Translated: CASSFSADPSAYF.

This chain joins TRBV5-1 and TRBJ2-3; D may be TRBD1 or TRBD2 (5 bases each). CDR1 is SGHRS, CDR2 YFSETQ, per germline. Trimming left V 3 bases short and J 7 bases short, with 18 bases between. This CDR3 is built from 15 residues. CDR3 amino acids: CASSSIEPGPHTQYF. CDR3 in DNA: TGCGCCAGCAGCTCAATCGAACCGGGACCGCATACGCAGTATTTT. Drawing the rest from reference TRBV5-1 and TRBJ2-3, the complete variable domain is KAGVTQTPRYLIKTRGQQVTLSCSPISGHRSVSWYQQTPGQGLQFLFEYFSETQRNKGNFPGRFSGRQFSNSRSEMNVSTLELGDSALYLCASSSIEPGPHTQYFGPGTRLTVL.

J is TRBJ2-7 and V is TRBV27; 13 positions agree with TRBD2. From germline, CDR1 is MNHEY and CDR2 SMNVEV (reference sequence). Trimming cost V 2 bases and J 3 bases; bases outside gene matches: 7. The CDR3 consists of 17 residues. CDR3 region: CASSLLGTSGIHYEQYF. CDR3 sequence (DNA): TGTGCCAGCAGTTTACTTGGGACTAGCGGGATTCACTACGAGCAGTACTTC.

This chain uses TRBV6-6 with TRBJ2-1, with TRBD1 identical over 10 bases. Germline CDR1 and CDR2: MNHNY and SVGAGI (reference sequence). V lost 5 bases and J lost 9; bases outside the gene matches: 7. This CDR3 is built from 14 residues. CDR3 coding DNA: TGTGCCAGCAGTCACCGGACAGGGGGTAGTGAGCAGTTCTTC. Its protein product is CASSHRTGGSEQFF.